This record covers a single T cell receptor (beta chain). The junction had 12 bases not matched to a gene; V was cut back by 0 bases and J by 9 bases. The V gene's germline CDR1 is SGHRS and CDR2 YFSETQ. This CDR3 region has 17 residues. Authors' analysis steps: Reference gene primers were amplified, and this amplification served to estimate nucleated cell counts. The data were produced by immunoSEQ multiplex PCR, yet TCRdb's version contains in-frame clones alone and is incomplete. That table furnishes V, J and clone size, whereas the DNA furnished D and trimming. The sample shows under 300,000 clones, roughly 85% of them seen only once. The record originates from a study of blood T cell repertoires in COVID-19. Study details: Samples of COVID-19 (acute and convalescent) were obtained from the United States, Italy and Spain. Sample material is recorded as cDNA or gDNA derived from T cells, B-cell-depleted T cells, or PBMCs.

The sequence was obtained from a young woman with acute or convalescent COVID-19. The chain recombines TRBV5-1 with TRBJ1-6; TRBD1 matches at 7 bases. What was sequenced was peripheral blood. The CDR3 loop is CASSLEGGRTAASPLHF. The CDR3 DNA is TGCGCCAGCAGCTTGGAAGGGGGCAGGACAGCCGCTTCACCCCTCCACTTT. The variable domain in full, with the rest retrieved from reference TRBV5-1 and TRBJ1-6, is KAGVTQTPRYLIKTRGQQVTLSCSPISGHRSVSWYQQTPGQGLQFLFEYFSETQRNKGNFPGRFSGRQFSNSRSEMNVSTLELGDSALYLCASSLEGGRTAASPLHFGNGTRLTVT.